The 25 T cell receptor beta chains presented below share a single source sample, sequenced in a study of blood T cell repertoires in COVID-19. Measured with immunoSEQ multiplex PCR; TCRdb has only the in-frame clones, and not every one. Altogether around 220,000 clones are present, about 82% being singletons, with the ten largest covering around 9.3%. The sequencing sample was made of peripheral blood. These receptors originate from a woman aged 80 or over with acute or convalescent COVID-19.

The chain has TRBV24-1 and TRBJ1-5; D is possibly TRBD1 (5 bases). CDR3 length: 16 amino acids. Trimming pared 5 bases from V and 0 bases from J, leaving 13 bases between. The germline gives CDR1 KGHDR, CDR2 SFDVKD. The CDR3 loop is CATSVIGDYSNQPQHF. The CDR3 coding sequence is TGTGCCACCAGTGTAATAGGGGACTATAGCAATCAGCCCCAGCATTTT.

This clone was recorded once. The gene calls are TRBV10-3 and TRBJ1-1; 7 bases are a match to TRBD1. The CDR3 length is 13 residues. V dropped 7 bases and J dropped 2; count of bases not matched to a gene: 4. CDR1 is ENHRY, CDR2 SYGVKD, per germline. The CDR3 protein is CAITGQANTEAFF. In DNA, the CDR3 is TGTGCCATCACCGGACAGGCTAACACTGAAGCTTTCTTT.

The chain employs TRBV10-2 and TRBJ2-1; weak D call: TRBD2 (6 bases). Germline assignment: CDR1 WSHSY and CDR2 SAAADI. The length of the CDR3 is 15 residues. V shed 7 bases and J shed 1 base, with 14 bases lying between them. CDR3 bases: TGCGCCAGCAATGGGGCGGGGTCTTCCTACAATGAGCAGTTCTTC. It yields the protein CASNGAGSSYNEQFF.

This clone was detected many times. V and J are TRBV9 and TRBJ2-5; TRBD1 matches 10 bases. CDR1 SGDLS and CDR2 YYNGEE come from the germline V gene. With V trimmed by 0 bases and J by 4 bases, 3 bases remained unmatched. The CDR3 loop spans 15 amino acids. The CDR3 nucleotides read TGTGCCAGCAGCGTAGTGGGACAGGGGAGAGAGACCCAGTACTTC. This translates into CASSVVGQGRETQYF.

CDR3 amino acids: CASSPEEGYEQYF. Written as DNA, the CDR3 is TGTGCCAGCAGCCCAGAGGAGGGCTACGAGCAGTACTTC. This chain connects TRBV7-2 to TRBJ2-7; D perhaps matches TRBD2 (6 bases). From germline, CDR1 is SGHTA and CDR2 FQGNSA. CDR3 size: 13 residues. The V end lost 5 bases, the J end lost 3 bases, and 11 bases lay between the germline ends. Complete variable domain (other parts from reference TRBV7-2 and TRBJ2-7): GAGVSQSPSNKVTEKGKDVELRCDPISGHTALYWYRQSLGQGLEFLIYFQGNSAPDKSGLPSDRFSAERTGGSVSTLTIQRTQQEDSAVYLCASSPEEGYEQYFGPGTRLTVT.

This clone has just one count. The rearrangement joins TRBV12-5 to TRBJ1-1, with TRBD1 matching 7 bases. Germline V lookup: CDR1 LGHNT, CDR2 FRNRAP. Germline trimming cut 1 base from V and 0 bases from J; bases unmatched to any gene: 8. This CDR3 spans 17 amino acids. The CDR3 region has the DNA TGTGCTAGTGGTTTGGCCAGACAGGGAATCATGAACACTGAAGCTTTCTTT. Translating it yields CASGLARQGIMNTEAFF.

The J gene is TRBJ1-5, the V gene TRBV6-5; D unclear. The V and J ends lost 8 bases and 3 bases respectively, with 14 bases between them. Germline CDR1 and CDR2: MNHEY and SVGAGI. This CDR3 contains 14 residues. CDR3 in amino acids: CASGPRENNQPQHF. As DNA, the CDR3 is TGTGCCAGCGGCCCCCGGGAGAACAATCAGCCCCAGCATTTT.

This clone was found once. The chain recombines TRBV19 with TRBJ1-5; 10 nucleotides agree with TRBD1. V was clipped by 3 bases and J by 6 bases; unmatched bases: 2. CDR3 size: 14 residues. Per germline, CDR1 LNHDA and CDR2 SQIVND (reference sequence). The chain's CDR3 is CASSIGDRGQPQHF. CDR3 sequence (DNA): TGTGCCAGTAGTATCGGGGACAGGGGTCAGCCCCAGCATTTT.

V and J are TRBV6-1 and TRBJ2-7, with 8 bases matching TRBD1. This CDR3 has 15 amino acids. Losses at the gene ends were 1 base for V and 3 bases for J; bases not matched to a gene: 5. Germline CDR1 MNHNS, CDR2 SASEGT. CDR3 in amino acids: CASSEEGQAFYEQYF. CDR3 bases: TGTGCCAGCAGTGAAGAGGGACAGGCCTTCTACGAGCAGTACTTC.

This chain joins TRBV7-9 and TRBJ2-1; 10 bases line up with TRBD1. Germline CDR1 SEHNR, CDR2 FQNEAQ (reference sequence). The V gene end was trimmed by 4 bases and the J gene end by 12 bases; junction bases not matched to a gene: 6. CDR3 length: 13 amino acids. Written as DNA, the CDR3 is TGTGCCAGCAGCTCCTCCGGGACAGGGGTGCAGTTCTTC. Amino acid sequence: CASSSSGTGVQFF.

The gene calls are TRBV16 and TRBJ1-1; 8 nucleotides agree with TRBD1. The CDR3 runs 13 residues. V lost 0 bases and J lost 10; bases outside the gene matches: 4. Germline assignment: CDR1 KGHSY and CDR2 FQNENV. CDR3 sequence reads: CASSQSDREVAFF. Written as DNA, the CDR3 is TGTGCCAGCAGCCAATCGGACAGGGAGGTAGCTTTCTTT.

The DNA of the CDR3 is TGTGCCTTCGGGCGGGCGGGAGCAAACACCGGGGAGCTGTTTTTT. Its translation: CAFGRAGANTGELFF. The chain recombines TRBV11-2 with TRBJ2-2; TRBD2 aligns across 7 bases. J gave up 2 bases and V 11 bases, and 11 bases lay outside the gene matches. The CDR3 spans 15 residues. Germline lookup yields CDR1 SGHAT and CDR2 FQNNGV.

A note on this clone: A read error may produce the germline difference seen at one junction end. The chain is built from TRBV28 and TRBJ1-1, with D possibly being TRBD1 (6 bases). The length of the CDR3 is 13 residues. Germline V gene data show CDR1 as MDHEN and CDR2 as SYDVKM. CDR3 protein: CASRLRGGSGAFF. The CDR3 DNA follows: TGTGCCAGCCGTTTACGTGGGGGCTCTGGAGCTTTCTTT.

J is TRBJ1-3 and V is TRBV27, with D perhaps TRBD1 (6 bases). V was pared by 6 bases and J by 0 bases, with 18 bases between. The CDR3 spans 17 residues. Per the germline V gene, CDR1 is MNHEY and CDR2 is SMNVEV (reference sequence). The CDR3 nucleotides are TGTGCCAGCAGCTCCCTACAGAGGGGGATCTCTGGAAACACCATATATTTT. This encodes CASSSLQRGISGNTIYF.

In the case of this clone: Compared with germline, one end of the junction differs, possibly owing to a read error. The rearrangement links TRBV4-2 to TRBJ2-2; TRBD2 matches 8 bases. The length of the CDR3 is 16 residues. CDR1 and CDR2 (germline): LGHNA, YNFKEQ. The CDR3 DNA reads as TGTGCCAGCAGCCAAGGGACTAGCCTGAACGCCGGGGAGCTGTTTTTT. Its protein product is CASSQGTSLNAGELFF.

This clone was detected only once. V and J are TRBV21-1 and TRBJ2-3; TRBD2 was called by the table and not checked on the DNA. TRBV21-1 is listed as a pseudogene. The CDR3 has 17 residues. Here the CDR3 reads CASPWVCTGEQTDTQYF. DNA of the CDR3: TGTGCCAGCCCTTGGGTTTGTACGGGAGAACAAACAGATACGCAGTATTTT.

This clone appeared a few times. V gene TRBV5-8 combines with J gene TRBJ1-6, with 9 bases identical to TRBD1. Looked up from germline, CDR1 is SGHTS and CDR2 is YDEGEE. The ends lost 4 bases at V and 9 bases at J; junction bases unmatched: 8. The CDR3 runs 15 residues. The CDR3 sequence is CASSPRTGVGSPLHF. The CDR3, as DNA: TGTGCCAGCAGCCCCCGGACAGGGGTCGGTTCACCCCTCCACTTT. The variable domain in full, completed from reference TRBV5-8 and TRBJ1-6, reads EAGVTQSPTHLIKTRGQQATLRCSPISGHTSVYWYQQALGLGLQFLLWYDEGEERNRGNFPPRFSGRQFPNYSSELNVNALELEDSALYLCASSPRTGVGSPLHFGNGTRLTVT.

The CDR3 region has the DNA TGCAGCGTGCAAGTTTCGGAGGGAGAGACCCAGTACTTC. Protein: CSVQVSEGETQYF. The rearrangement joins TRBV29-1 to TRBJ2-5, with D tentatively TRBD2 (6 bases). CDR3 length: 13 residues. Germline V gene sequence: CDR1 SQVTM, CDR2 ANQGSEA. The V gene lost 6 bases and the J gene lost 4 bases, with 15 bases spanning the gap.

The gene calls are TRBV20-1 and TRBJ2-3; D is perhaps TRBD2 (6 bases). The CDR3 runs to 11 residues. Trimming took 3 bases from V and 12 from J, leaving 13 bases between them. CDR1 and CDR2 from the germline V gene are DFQATT and SNEGSKA (reference sequence). The CDR3, as DNA: TGCAGTGCTAGGGGACTCGGGTACCAGTATTTT. Its protein is CSARGLGYQYF.

This clone has a single count. The genes are TRBV11-3 and TRBJ1-3; D is undetermined. CDR3 size: 20 residues. Germline-derived CDR1 and CDR2 are SGHNT and YENEEA. V lost 4 bases and J lost 0, with 25 bases in between. The DNA of the CDR3 is TGTGCCAGCAGCTCAGAGCTCGCCAACCCAAACCTACTCTCTGGAAACACCATATATTTT. Translated, it gives CASSSELANPNLLSGNTIYF.

This sequence joins TRBV28 and TRBJ2-5, with D uncertain. The CDR3 loop spans 13 amino acids. Per germline, CDR1 MDHEN and CDR2 SYDVKM. V shed 9 bases and J shed 1 base, with 12 bases lying between them. This chain's CDR3 is CASSPGPQETQYF. The CDR3 coding sequence is TGTGCCAGTAGCCCGGGTCCCCAAGAGACCCAGTACTTC.

This clone showed up just a few times. The V call is TRBV24-1, the J call TRBJ2-1, with D possibly TRBD2 on 5 matching bases. The CDR3 totals 15 residues. V was cut by 1 base and J by 10 bases, with 16 bases left in between. Germline V gene data show CDR1 as KGHDR and CDR2 as SFDVKD. CDR3 loop: CATSDFAAAGREQFF. The CDR3 nucleotides are TGTGCCACCAGTGATTTCGCGGCGGCGGGTCGCGAGCAGTTCTTC.

The chain uses TRBV4-2 and TRBJ2-2, with a weak D call TRBD1 (6 bases). There are 14 residues in the CDR3. V lost 0 bases, J lost 6 bases, and 8 bases lay in between. The germline CDR1 and CDR2 sequences are LGHNA and YNFKEQ. CDR3 amino acids: CASSQDAGAGELFF. CDR3 bases: TGTGCCAGCAGCCAAGACGCAGGGGCCGGGGAGCTGTTTTTT.

V usage is TRBV28 and J usage is TRBJ1-2; D is ambiguous. V lost 2 bases to trimming and J lost 4 bases, with 8 bases between them. This CDR3 contains 13 residues. Germline-derived CDR1 and CDR2 are MDHEN and SYDVKM. The CDR3 is CASSLGSPYGYTF. As DNA, the CDR3 is TGTGCCAGCAGTTTAGGCTCCCCCTATGGCTACACCTTC.

This clone turned up a few times. This chain connects TRBV11-3 to TRBJ1-2, with D perhaps TRBD1 (6 bases). The CDR3 sequence is 13 residues long. The germline V gene has CDR1 SGHNT and CDR2 YENEEA. Trimming shortened V by 5 bases and J by 7 bases, and 14 bases separated the two germline ends. The CDR3 spells CASSRDIIGGYTF. The DNA for the CDR3 is TGTGCCAGCAGCCGGGACATTATTGGTGGCTACACCTTC.